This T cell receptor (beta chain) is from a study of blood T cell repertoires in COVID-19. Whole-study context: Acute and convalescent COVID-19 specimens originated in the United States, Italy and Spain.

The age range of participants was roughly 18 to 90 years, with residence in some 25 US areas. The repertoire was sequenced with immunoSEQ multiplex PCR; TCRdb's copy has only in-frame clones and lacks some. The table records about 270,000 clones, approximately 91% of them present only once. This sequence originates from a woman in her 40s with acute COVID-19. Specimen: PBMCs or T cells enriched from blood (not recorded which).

Written as DNA, the CDR3 is TGTGCCAGCAGTGCAGGGGAATTCCCCCAGCATTTT. Its translation is CASSAGEFPQHF. The rearrangement uses TRBV28 and TRBJ1-5; possible D gene TRBD1, 6 bases. This CDR3 comprises 12 residues. V was cut by 5 bases and J by 10 bases, with 12 bases left in between. Germline assignment: CDR1 MDHEN and CDR2 SYDVKM.